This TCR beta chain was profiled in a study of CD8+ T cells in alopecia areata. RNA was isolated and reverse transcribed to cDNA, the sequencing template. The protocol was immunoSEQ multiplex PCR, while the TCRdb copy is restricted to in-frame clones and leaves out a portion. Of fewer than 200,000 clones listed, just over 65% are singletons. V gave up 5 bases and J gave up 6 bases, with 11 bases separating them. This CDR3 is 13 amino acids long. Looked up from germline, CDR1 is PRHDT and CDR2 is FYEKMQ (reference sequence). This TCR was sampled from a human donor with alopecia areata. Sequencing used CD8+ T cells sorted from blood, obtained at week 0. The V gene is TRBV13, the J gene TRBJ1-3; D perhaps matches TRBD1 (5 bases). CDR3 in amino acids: CASSPRASNTIYF. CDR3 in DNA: TGTGCCAGCAGCCCCAGGGCCTCAAACACCATATATTTT.